This T cell receptor (beta chain) was retrieved from a study of untreated major depressive disorder. Worth noting for this clone: Its target is unknown.

Each depressed patient was pairwise matched to a non-depressed control for sex, age, current smoking status and body mass index. Study-wide findings and caveats: Depressed patients' CD4+ T cells carried increased TRBV05-01 (Vbeta 5.1) usage versus control CD4+ T cells.

The germline CDR1 and CDR2 sequences are SQVTM and ANQGSEA. The CDR3 covers 11 residues. V lost 5 bases and J 15 bases, leaving 17 bases between the germline ends. TCRdb's table, derived via immunoSEQ multiplex PCR, lists solely in-frame clones and lacks some. The sample consists of about 19,000 clones, under 95% of them appearing once. The TCR originated in a woman aged 40 to 50 with major depressive disorder. Sequences were obtained from CD4+ T cells from PBMCs. The V call is TRBV29-1, the J call TRBJ2-1, with D unresolved. CDR3 protein: CSVLLNSLPFF. CDR3 in DNA: TGCAGCGTTCTCTTGAACAGTCTGCCGTTCTTC.